This TCR beta chain was retrieved from a study of cytomegalovirus exposure and HLA in healthy donors. Germline V gene sequence: CDR1 MNHEY, CDR2 SVGAGI. Trimming shortened V by 5 bases and J by 0 bases, and 11 bases separated the two germline ends. The CDR3 spans 15 residues. 60 Vbeta and 13 Jbeta primers were used in PCR. Libraries were prepared by immunoSEQ multiplex PCR; TCRdb keeps only in-frame clonotypes and omits some of them. The repertoire holds about 210,000 clones, with about 85% as singletons. Remarks on this clone: Its antigen is undetermined.

General study findings and limits: Sequences of the TCR beta chain were said to predict the HLA-A and HLA-B alleles of most subjects accurately.

This clonotype was obtained from a girl aged 2 to 9 in good health and CMV-seronegative. The genes are TRBV6-5 and TRBJ1-3; D unclear. Sequencing input: PBMCs. The CDR3 region is CASSRDIRSGNTIYF. The CDR3 coding sequence is TGTGCCAGCAGTCGCGATATCCGCTCTGGAAACACCATATATTTT.